This note documents a single TCR beta chain sequence. Clones were read by immunoSEQ multiplex PCR, and TCRdb kept only the in-frame ones, dropping some. The sample gives tens of thousands of clones, roughly 95% of which show up once; 0.3% to 0.4% is in the top ten. The entry originates in a study of technical replicates of blood from four donors. The material sequenced was T cells isolated from PBMCs. The TCR originated in a human donor in good health.

The DNA for the CDR3 is TGTGCCAGCAGCACAACCGGAACGCCCAGCGGCGGAAACACCATATATTTT. As protein: CASSTTGTPSGGNTIYF. J is TRBJ1-3 and V is TRBV7-3; D gene unclear. V was cut by 5 bases and J by 4 bases, with 21 bases left in between. This CDR3 has 17 amino acids. From germline, CDR1 is SGHTA and CDR2 FQGTGA.